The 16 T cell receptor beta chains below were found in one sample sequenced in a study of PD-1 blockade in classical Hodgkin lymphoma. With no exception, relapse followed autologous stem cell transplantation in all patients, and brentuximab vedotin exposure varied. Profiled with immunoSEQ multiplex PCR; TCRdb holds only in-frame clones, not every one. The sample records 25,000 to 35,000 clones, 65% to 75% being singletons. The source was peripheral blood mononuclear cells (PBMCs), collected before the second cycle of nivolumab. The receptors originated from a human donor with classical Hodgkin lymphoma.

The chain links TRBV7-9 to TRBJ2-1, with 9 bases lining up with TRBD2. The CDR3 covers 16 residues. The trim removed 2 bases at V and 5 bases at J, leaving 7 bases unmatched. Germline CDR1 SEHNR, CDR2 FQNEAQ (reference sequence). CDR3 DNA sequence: TGTGCCAGCAGCTTATGGCAAGCGGGAGGCCACAATGAGCAGTTCTTC. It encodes CASSLWQAGGHNEQFF. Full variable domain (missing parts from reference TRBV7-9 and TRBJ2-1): DTGVSQNPRHKITKRGQNVTFRCDPISEHNRLYWYRQTLGQGPEFLTYFQNEAQLEKSRLLSDRFSAERPKGSFSTLEIQRTEQGDSAMYLCASSLWQAGGHNEQFFGPGTRLTVL.

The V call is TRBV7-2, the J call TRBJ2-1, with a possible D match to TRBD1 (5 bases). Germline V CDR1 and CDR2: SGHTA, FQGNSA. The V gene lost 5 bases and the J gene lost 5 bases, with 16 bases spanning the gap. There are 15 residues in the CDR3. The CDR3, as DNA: TGTGCCAGCAGCCCTACAGGAACAGTGAACAATGAGCAGTTCTTC. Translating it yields CASSPTGTVNNEQFF. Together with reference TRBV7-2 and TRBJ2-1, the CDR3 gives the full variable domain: GAGVSQSPSNKVTEKGKDVELRCDPISGHTALYWYRQSLGQGLEFLIYFQGNSAPDKSGLPSDRFSAERTGGSVSTLTIQRTQQEDSAVYLCASSPTGTVNNEQFFGPGTRLTVL.

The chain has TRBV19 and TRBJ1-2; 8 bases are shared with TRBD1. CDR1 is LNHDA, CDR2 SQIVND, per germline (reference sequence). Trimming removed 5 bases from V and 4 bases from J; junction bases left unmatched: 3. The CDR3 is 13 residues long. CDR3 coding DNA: TGTGCCAGTAGTTTTACAGGGGGCTATGGCTACACCTTC. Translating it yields CASSFTGGYGYTF.

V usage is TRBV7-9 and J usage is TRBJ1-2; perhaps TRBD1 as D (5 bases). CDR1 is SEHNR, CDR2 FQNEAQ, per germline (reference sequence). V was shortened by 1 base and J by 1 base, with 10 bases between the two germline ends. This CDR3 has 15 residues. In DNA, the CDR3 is TGTGCCAGCAGCTTAGGAGCGCAGGGTAACTATGGCTACACCTTC. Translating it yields CASSLGAQGNYGYTF.

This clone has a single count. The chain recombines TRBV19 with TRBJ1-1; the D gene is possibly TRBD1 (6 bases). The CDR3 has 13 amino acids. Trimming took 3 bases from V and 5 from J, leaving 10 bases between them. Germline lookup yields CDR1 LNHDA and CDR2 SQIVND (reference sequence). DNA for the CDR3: TGTGCCAGTAGTATGTTGGGGGCTACTGAAGCTTTCTTT. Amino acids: CASSMLGATEAFF.

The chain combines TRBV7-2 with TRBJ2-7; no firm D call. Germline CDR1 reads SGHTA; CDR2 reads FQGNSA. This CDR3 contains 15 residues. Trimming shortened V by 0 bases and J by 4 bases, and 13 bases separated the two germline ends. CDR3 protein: CASSLASGALYEQYF. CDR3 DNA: TGTGCCAGCAGCTTAGCGTCAGGAGCCCTATACGAGCAGTACTTC.

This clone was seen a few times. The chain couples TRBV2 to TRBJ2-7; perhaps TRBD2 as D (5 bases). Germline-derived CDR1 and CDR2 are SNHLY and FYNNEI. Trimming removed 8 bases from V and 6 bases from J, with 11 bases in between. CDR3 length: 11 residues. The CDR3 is CASGRGFEQYV. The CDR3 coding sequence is TGTGCCAGCGGTCGGGGTTTCGAGCAGTACGTC.

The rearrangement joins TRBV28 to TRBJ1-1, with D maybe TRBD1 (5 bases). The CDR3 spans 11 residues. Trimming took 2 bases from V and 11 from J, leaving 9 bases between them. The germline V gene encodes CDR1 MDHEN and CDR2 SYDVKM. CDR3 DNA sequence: TGTGCCAGCAGTTTAGTGGGGGGTGCTTTCTTT. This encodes CASSLVGGAFF.

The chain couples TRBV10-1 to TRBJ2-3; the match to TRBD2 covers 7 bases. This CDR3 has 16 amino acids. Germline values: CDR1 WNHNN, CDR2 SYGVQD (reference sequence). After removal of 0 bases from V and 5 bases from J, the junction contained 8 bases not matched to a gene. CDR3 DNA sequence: TGCGCCAGCAGTGAGTCCTATTCGGGGGGAAAAGATACGCAGTATTTT. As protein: CASSESYSGGKDTQYF.

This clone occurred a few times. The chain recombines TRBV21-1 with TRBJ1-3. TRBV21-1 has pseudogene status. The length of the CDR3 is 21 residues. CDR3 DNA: TGTGCCAGCAGCAACCCATGGCTGCCCGGCAAAGTAGGGAGCTCTGGAAACACCATATATTTT. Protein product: CASSNPWLPGKVGSSGNTIYF.

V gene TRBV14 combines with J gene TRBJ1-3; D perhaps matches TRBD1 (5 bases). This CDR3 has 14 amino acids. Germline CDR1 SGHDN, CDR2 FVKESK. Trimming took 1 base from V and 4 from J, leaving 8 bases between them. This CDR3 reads CASSQGGFGNTIYF. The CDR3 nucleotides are TGTGCCAGCAGCCAAGGGGGCTTCGGAAACACCATATATTTT.

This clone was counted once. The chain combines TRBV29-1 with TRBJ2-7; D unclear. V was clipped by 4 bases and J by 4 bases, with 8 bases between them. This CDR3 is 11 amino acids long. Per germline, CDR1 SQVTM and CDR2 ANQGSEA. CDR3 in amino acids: CSVGNVYEQYF. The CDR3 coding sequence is TGCAGCGTTGGGAACGTATACGAGCAGTACTTC.

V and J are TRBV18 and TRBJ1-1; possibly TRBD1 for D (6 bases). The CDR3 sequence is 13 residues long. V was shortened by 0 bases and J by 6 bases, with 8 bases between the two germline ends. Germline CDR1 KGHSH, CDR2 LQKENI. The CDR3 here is CASSPPQGPEAFF. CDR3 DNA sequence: TGTGCCAGCTCACCACCGCAGGGGCCTGAAGCTTTCTTT. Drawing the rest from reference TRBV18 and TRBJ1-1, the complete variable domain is NAGVMQNPRHLVRRRGQEARLRCSPMKGHSHVYWYRQLPEEGLKFMVYLQKENIIDESGMPKERFSAEFPKEGPSILRIQQVVRGDSAAYFCASSPPQGPEAFFGQGTRLTVV.

CDR3 nucleotide sequence: TGCGCCAGCAGCCAAGAGGGAGTACAGGGGATCTCCTACAATGAGCAGTTCTTC. This encodes CASSQEGVQGISYNEQFF. This chain connects TRBV4-3 to TRBJ2-1; TRBD1 matches at 7 bases. V was clipped by 0 bases and J by 0 bases; unmatched bases: 8. In germline, CDR1 is LGHNA, CDR2 YSLEER. This CDR3 contains 18 residues.

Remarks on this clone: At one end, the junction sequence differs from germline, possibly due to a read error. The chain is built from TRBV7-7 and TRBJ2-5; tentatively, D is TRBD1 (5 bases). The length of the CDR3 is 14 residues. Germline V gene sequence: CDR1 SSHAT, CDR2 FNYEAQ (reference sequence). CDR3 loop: CASSAWTRQETQYF. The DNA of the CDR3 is TGTGCTAGCAGCGCGTGGACACGTCAAGAGACCCAGTACTTC. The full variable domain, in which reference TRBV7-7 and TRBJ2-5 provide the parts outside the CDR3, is GAGVSQSPRYKVTKRGQDVTLRCDPISSHATLYWYQQALGQGPEFLTYFNYEAQPDKSGLPSDRFSAERPEGSISTLTIQRTEQRDSAMYRCASSAWTRQETQYFGPGTRLLVL.

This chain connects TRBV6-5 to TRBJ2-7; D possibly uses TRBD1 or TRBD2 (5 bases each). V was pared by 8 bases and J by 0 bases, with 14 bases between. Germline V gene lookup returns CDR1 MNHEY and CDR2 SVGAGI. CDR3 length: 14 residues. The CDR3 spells CASRRDGLSYEQYV. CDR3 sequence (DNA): TGTGCCAGCCGAAGGGACGGACTCTCCTACGAGCAGTACGTC.